These 32 T cell receptor beta chains originate from one sample sequenced in a study of response to subunit inactivated influenza vaccine. TCRdb re-called the RT-PCR reads with MiXCR, one entry per CDR3 protein. The table lists 450,000 to 600,000 distinct CDR3 sequences, 6.5% to 8% of them singletons, with 10% to 15% in the top ten. Sequences were derived from PBMCs from blood, sampled around 25 months after vaccination. These receptors were collected from a man in his fifties or sixties who received an inactivated influenza vaccine.

This clonotype was counted only a few times. This chain uses TRBV4-1 with TRBJ2-7; possible D gene TRBD1, 6 bases. The CDR3 is 16 amino acids. V gave up 1 base and J gave up 4 bases, with 17 bases separating them. Germline-derived CDR1 and CDR2 are MGHRA and YSYEKL. As DNA, the CDR3 is TGCGCCAGCAGCCAAGGACAGGACCTCTCACTGTACGAGCAGTACTTC. It translates to CASSQGQDLSLYEQYF.

This clonotype has just a few counts. Compared with germline, one end of the junction differs, possibly owing to a read error. The CDR3 loop reads CATSAGDNPYQQYF. The CDR3 bases are TGTGCCACCAGTGCCGGGGACAATCCCTACCAGCAGTACTTC. The chain uses TRBV24-1 and TRBJ2-7, with a tentative D call TRBD1 (6 bases). CDR1 KGHDR and CDR2 SFDVKD come from the germline V gene. This CDR3 spans 14 amino acids.

This clonotype was observed a few times. V and J are TRBV5-1 and TRBJ2-3; 13 positions match TRBD2. J was trimmed by 6 bases and V by 4 bases; bases with no gene match: 8. Germline V gene sequence: CDR1 SGHRS, CDR2 YFSETQ. The CDR3 sequence is 16 residues long. The DNA of the CDR3 is TGCGCCAGCAGCCTGCGACTAGCGGGGGGTTTGGATACGCAGTATTTT. It translates to CASSLRLAGGLDTQYF.

This clonotype was seen ten or more times. The chain employs TRBV10-3 and TRBJ1-2; D is ambiguous. The germline V gene has CDR1 ENHRY and CDR2 SYGVKD. The CDR3 is made up of 19 amino acids. V gave up 2 bases and J gave up 4 bases, with 26 bases separating them. CDR3 in amino acids: CAISERFWFGVRKGYGYTF. The DNA of the CDR3 is TGTGCCATCAGTGAGAGGTTTTGGTTCGGAGTCCGGAAGGGCTATGGCTACACCTTC.

This clonotype was counted between two and nine times. The V and J genes are TRBV15 and TRBJ2-5; maybe TRBD1 (5 bases). Trimming left V 0 bases short and J 0 bases short, with 11 bases between. The CDR3 consists of 16 residues. CDR1 and CDR2 (germline): LNHNV, YYDKDF (reference sequence). The CDR3 sequence is CATSRDRGRDQETQYF. In nucleotides, the CDR3 is TGTGCCACCAGCAGAGATCGCGGCAGGGACCAAGAGACCCAGTACTTC.

The chain employs TRBV5-4 and TRBJ2-3; 10 positions match TRBD2. The CDR3 loop spans 21 amino acids. The V and J ends lost 4 bases and 4 bases, in that order; junction bases with no gene match: 24. CDR1 is SGHNT, CDR2 YYREEE, per germline (reference sequence). The CDR3 DNA reads as TGTGCCAGCAGCGTCGCCCCTGGGACTAGCGTAGTAGGGGCAGTCGCAGATACGCAGTATTTT. This gives the protein CASSVAPGTSVVGAVADTQYF.

The chain links TRBV5-1 to TRBJ1-1; tentatively, D is TRBD1 (6 bases). V was cut by 7 bases and J by 0 bases, with 13 bases left in between. CDR3 size: 14 residues. Per germline, CDR1 SGHRS and CDR2 YFSETQ. The CDR3 is CASAWGGMNTEAFF. The DNA of the CDR3 is TGCGCCAGCGCCTGGGGGGGCATGAACACTGAAGCTTTCTTT.

This clonotype occurred a few times. The V and J genes are TRBV28 and TRBJ2-5; the D gene is possibly TRBD2 (5 bases). This CDR3 contains 15 residues. The V gene's germline CDR1 is MDHEN and CDR2 SYDVKM. The ends were cut back, 5 bases at V and 2 bases at J, with 15 bases in the middle. Here the CDR3 DNA reads TGTGCCAGCAGTCTTCAAGGACGGGGACAAGAGACCCAGTACTTC. Its protein is CASSLQGRGQETQYF.

The V call is TRBV28, the J call TRBJ2-7, with D uncertain. The CDR3 extends over 16 amino acids. Germline V gene lookup returns CDR1 MDHEN and CDR2 SYDVKM. Trimming took off 5 bases at V and 3 bases at J, with 20 bases between the two ends. The CDR3 DNA reads as TGTGCCAGCAGTCTCGCTTTGGCAGCCCAACTCTACGAGCAGTACTTC. Its protein product is CASSLALAAQLYEQYF.

V usage is TRBV10-3 and J usage is TRBJ1-1; no reliable D call. The CDR3 spans 12 residues. V dropped 2 bases and J dropped 10 bases, with 11 bases sitting between them. In germline, CDR1 is ENHRY, CDR2 SYGVKD. The CDR3 DNA follows: TGTGCCATCAGTGAGGGAGGGTTAGGAGCTTTCTTT. It translates to CAISEGGLGAFF.

This clonotype was recorded at least ten times. The chain combines TRBV20-1 with TRBJ1-1; TRBD1 might be the D (5 bases). The CDR3 is 14 residues long. V was cut by 3 bases and J by 0 bases, with 11 bases left in between. Germline V gene sequence: CDR1 DFQATT, CDR2 SNEGSKA (reference sequence). The CDR3 DNA reads as TGCAGTGCTAGTCAGGGTATCATGAACACTGAAGCTTTCTTT. Translating gives CSASQGIMNTEAFF.

The chain combines TRBV20-1 with TRBJ2-1, with 8 positions matching TRBD2. V shed 2 bases, J shed 3 bases, and the junction held 9 bases outside the gene matches. The length of the CDR3 is 16 residues. Germline CDR1 DFQATT, CDR2 SNEGSKA (reference sequence). The DNA for the CDR3 is TGCAGTGCTAGAAAGGCGGGGGGAACGGGCTACAATGAGCAGTTCTTC. The encoded protein is CSARKAGGTGYNEQFF.

The rearrangement uses TRBV29-1 and TRBJ2-1, with D hard to call. Trimming cost V 7 bases and J 4 bases, with 14 bases left between them. Germline lookup yields CDR1 SQVTM and CDR2 ANQGSEA. The CDR3 length is 13 residues. CDR3 sequence (DNA): TGCAGCGGCCGTCAAAACCCTTACAATGAGCAGTTCTTC. Translation: CSGRQNPYNEQFF.

Many counts were recorded for this clonotype. This chain connects TRBV5-1 to TRBJ2-3; 7 nucleotides match TRBD1. The germline gives CDR1 SGHRS, CDR2 YFSETQ. The CDR3 covers 15 residues. V lost 4 bases to trimming and J lost 6 bases; unmatched junction nucleotides: 11. The CDR3 DNA reads as TGCGCCAGCAGCCTCGGGACAGTTGGATTGGATACGCAGTATTTT. As protein: CASSLGTVGLDTQYF. Looking up the rest from reference TRBV5-1 and TRBJ2-3 gives the full variable domain: KAGVTQTPRYLIKTRGQQVTLSCSPISGHRSVSWYQQTPGQGLQFLFEYFSETQRNKGNFPGRFSGRQFSNSRSEMNVSTLELGDSALYLCASSLGTVGLDTQYFGPGTRLTVL.

The chain links TRBV11-2 to TRBJ1-4, with D possibly TRBD1 on 6 matching bases. Germline V lookup: CDR1 SGHAT, CDR2 FQNNGV. CDR3 length: 15 residues. V was pared by 4 bases and J by 5 bases, with 14 bases between. CDR3 sequence reads: CASSYTTGRNEKLFF. CDR3 bases: TGTGCCAGCAGCTACACCACAGGGCGGAATGAAAAACTGTTTTTT.

The V gene is TRBV11-2, the J gene TRBJ2-7; 9 nucleotides agree with TRBD1. Trimming took 1 base from V and 4 from J; bases not matched to a gene: 8. The CDR3 loop spans 16 amino acids. The germline CDR1 and CDR2 sequences are SGHAT and FQNNGV. The CDR3 here is CASSLVGQGVLYEQYF. CDR3 bases: TGTGCCAGCAGCTTAGTGGGACAGGGAGTCTTATACGAGCAGTACTTC.

This clonotype was picked up a small number of times. The chain combines TRBV6-1 with TRBJ1-2; D is perhaps TRBD1 (5 bases). Germline CDR1 and CDR2: MNHNS and SASEGT. Trimming left V 6 bases short and J 6 bases short, with 14 bases between. This CDR3 contains 13 residues. The CDR3 region is CASRTGTLNGYTF. The CDR3 nucleotides read TGTGCCAGCAGGACCGGGACCTTAAATGGCTACACCTTC.

The table lists this clonotype with a few counts. The gene calls are TRBV7-9 and TRBJ1-5, with D hard to call. Trimming pared 5 bases from V and 7 bases from J, leaving 9 bases between. Germline V lookup: CDR1 SEHNR, CDR2 FQNEAQ (reference sequence). The CDR3 loop spans 12 amino acids. CDR3 coding DNA: TGTGCCAGCAGCCGGGATCTCCAGCCCCAGCATTTT. Amino acid sequence: CASSRDLQPQHF.

For this clonotype: The conserved phenylalanine or tryptophan normally closing the CDR3 is absent here, so this likely arose from a read error. V usage is TRBV19 and J usage is TRBJ1-1, with TRBD1 as a possible D gene (5 bases). V was trimmed by 9 bases and J by 1 base, leaving 12 bases between them. This CDR3 contains 13 residues. CDR1 is LNHDA, CDR2 SQIVND, per germline (reference sequence). The CDR3 is CASSRAKNTEAFL. The CDR3 bases are TGTGCCAGCTCCAGGGCAAAGAACACTGAAGCTTTCTTA.

This sequence joins TRBV11-2 and TRBJ2-3; D remains unclear. CDR1 is SGHAT and CDR2 is FQNNGV in the germline V gene. This CDR3 region has 14 residues. Between the trimmed V and J ends, which lost 4 bases and 6 bases, there was a span of 14 bases. CDR3 sequence reads: CASSSGVIIDTQYF. The DNA of the CDR3 is TGTGCCAGCAGCTCCGGAGTGATAATCGATACGCAGTATTTT.

This clonotype has at least ten counts. This chain uses TRBV7-2 with TRBJ2-1; no firm D call. The CDR3 contains 13 residues. The germline V gene encodes CDR1 SGHTA and CDR2 FQGNSA. V gave up 4 bases and J gave up 3 bases, with 7 bases separating them. The CDR3 reads CASSSDGYNEQFF. The CDR3 nucleotides are TGTGCCAGCAGCTCCGACGGCTACAATGAGCAGTTCTTC.

This clonotype was counted a few times. The gene calls are TRBV6-5 and TRBJ2-2; TRBD2 might be the D (5 bases). The CDR3 runs 15 residues. Germline assignment: CDR1 MNHEY and CDR2 SVGAGI. Trimming shortened V by 2 bases and J by 6 bases, and 13 bases separated the two germline ends. The DNA for the CDR3 is TGTGCCAGCAGTTACCCACTAGATGGATCCGGGGAGCTGTTTTTT. Encoded protein: CASSYPLDGSGELFF.

This clonotype was picked up many times. The chain links TRBV7-9 to TRBJ1-1; D perhaps matches TRBD1 (5 bases). The CDR3 contains 13 residues. V gave up 2 bases and J gave up 5 bases, with 9 bases separating them. Germline CDR1 SEHNR, CDR2 FQNEAQ (reference sequence). The CDR3 nucleotides are TGTGCCAGCAGCTTATCGGGGGTGACTGAAGCTTTCTTT. Protein sequence: CASSLSGVTEAFF.

The chain has TRBV6-5 and TRBJ2-2; TRBD2 matches 13 bases. The ends lost 2 bases at V and 4 bases at J; junction bases unmatched: 1. CDR1 and CDR2 from the germline V gene are MNHEY and SVGAGI. The length of the CDR3 is 16 residues. The CDR3 DNA reads as TGTGCCAGCAGTTACGGACTAGCGGGAGTCACCGGGGAGCTGTTTTTT. Translating it yields CASSYGLAGVTGELFF.

This clonotype was seen repeatedly, ten times or more. The V gene is TRBV29-1, the J gene TRBJ1-2; no reliable D call. This CDR3 region has 12 residues. The V gene's germline CDR1 is SQVTM and CDR2 ANQGSEA. Trimming pared 3 bases from V and 7 bases from J, leaving 12 bases between. The CDR3 sequence: CSVDWGRSGYTF. The CDR3 nucleotides are TGCAGCGTTGACTGGGGTCGCAGTGGCTACACCTTC.

The J gene is TRBJ2-3, the V gene TRBV20-1, with D hard to call. Trimming removed 3 bases from V and 0 bases from J, with 10 bases in between. Germline CDR1 reads DFQATT; CDR2 reads SNEGSKA (reference sequence). This CDR3 contains 14 residues. The CDR3 region has the DNA TGCAGTGCTAGTAGACTGGATAGCACAGATACGCAGTATTTT. Residues: CSASRLDSTDTQYF.

This clonotype was picked up many times. The chain links TRBV7-2 to TRBJ2-3; D call uncertain. The CDR3 loop spans 16 amino acids. The V end lost 3 bases, the J end lost 1 base, and 14 bases lay between the germline ends. From germline, CDR1 is SGHTA and CDR2 FQGNSA. The CDR3 coding sequence is TGTGCCAGCAGCTTTTCCGCCTGGGTTGGCACAGATACGCAGTATTTT. This encodes CASSFSAWVGTDTQYF. The full variable domain, with the rest looked up from reference TRBV7-2 and TRBJ2-3, is GAGVSQSPSNKVTEKGKDVELRCDPISGHTALYWYRQSLGQGLEFLIYFQGNSAPDKSGLPSDRFSAERTGGSVSTLTIQRTQQEDSAVYLCASSFSAWVGTDTQYFGPGTRLTVL.

Notes on this clonotype: A junction end diverges from the germline sequence, so it may reflect a read error. The V call is TRBV3-1, the J call TRBJ2-7; TRBD2 might be the D (6 bases). Germline CDR1 and CDR2: LGHDT and YNNKEL (reference sequence). The CDR3 contains 13 residues. CDR3 sequence: CASSPRDSDEQYF. DNA of the CDR3: TGTGCCAGCAGCCCCCGGGACTCCGACGAGCAGTACTTC.

The table lists this clonotype with a few counts. The rearrangement links TRBV4-3 to TRBJ2-7, with 9 positions matching TRBD2. The V and J ends lost 0 bases and 1 base, in that order; junction bases with no gene match: 4. Germline V gives CDR1 LGHNA, CDR2 YSLEER. CDR3 length: 16 amino acids. The CDR3 loop reads CASSQDLAGVSYEQYF. CDR3 nucleotide sequence: TGCGCCAGCAGCCAAGATTTAGCGGGAGTTTCCTACGAGCAGTACTTC.

The sample holds a few counts of this clonotype. The chain recombines TRBV3-1 with TRBJ1-5; D may be TRBD1 (6 bases). From germline, CDR1 is LGHDT and CDR2 YNNKEL (reference sequence). The CDR3 has 17 residues. Trimming left V 4 bases short and J 7 bases short, with 23 bases between. In DNA form, the CDR3 reads TGTGCCAGCAGCCGGGGCAGGGGAGGAGGAACGGGGCAGCCCCAGCATTTT. Amino acids: CASSRGRGGGTGQPQHF.

This clonotype was counted at least ten times. The chain joins TRBV29-1 to TRBJ1-2, with D possibly being TRBD1 (6 bases). With 6 bases removed from V and 0 bases from J, the gap between germline ends came to 11 bases. The CDR3 loop spans 13 amino acids. The V gene's germline CDR1 is SQVTM and CDR2 ANQGSEA. CDR3 DNA: TGCAGCGTCGGACAGCGAGCTAACTATGGCTACACCTTC. This sequence encodes CSVGQRANYGYTF.

This clonotype showed up just a few times. The gene calls are TRBV20-1 and TRBJ1-5; D uncertain. The V gene lost 5 bases and the J gene lost 5 bases, with 13 bases spanning the gap. The germline gives CDR1 DFQATT, CDR2 SNEGSKA (reference sequence). CDR3 size: 13 residues. CDR3 residues: CSAGRGIDQPQHF. The CDR3 DNA reads TGCAGTGCTGGTCGGGGAATCGATCAGCCCCAGCATTTT.